At least ten counts were recorded for the clone carrying this TCR beta chain. This specimen comes from a study of early T cells in non-severe SARS-CoV-2 infection. Researchers attached unique molecular identifiers to individual cDNA molecules. TCRdb used MiXCR to reprocess the 5' RACE reads, holding one entry per CDR3 protein. The data contain approximately 98,000 distinct CDR3 sequences, around 10% of them singletons. Material: whole blood. The clonotype originates from an adult who was a healthcare worker with PCR-confirmed SARS-CoV-2 infection or an uninfected control (not recorded which).

The CDR3 sequence is CASSVDGRGLYF. DNA for the CDR3: TGTGCCAGCAGCGTCGACGGGCGGGGCTTGTACTTC. The chain joins TRBV9 to TRBJ2-7; TRBD2 is a possible D gene (6 bases). Trimming left V 2 bases short and J 12 bases short, with 15 bases between. The CDR3 spans 12 residues. The V gene's germline CDR1 is SGDLS and CDR2 YYNGEE.